One sample yielded the 8 T cell receptor beta chains listed below, sequenced in a study of T cells in Graves' hyperthyroidism and ophthalmopathy. Amplified TCR beta CDR3 regions derived from RNA transcripts. HTBI primers drove first-round RT-PCR of the TCR CDR3. TCRdb independently ran MiXCR on the multiplex PCR reads; one entry per CDR3 protein. The sample comprises about 690,000 distinct CDR3 sequences, roughly 17% of which are singletons, and 15% to 18% rests with the top ten. Material for sequencing was blood. These TCRs come from a man aged 50 to 59 with Graves' hyperthyroidism.

This clonotype was found many times. This chain connects TRBV12-3 or TRBV12-4 to TRBJ2-5; 8 bases are a match to TRBD2. This CDR3 is 16 amino acids long. The V gene end was trimmed by 0 bases and the J gene end by 0 bases; junction bases not matched to a gene: 3. The CDR3 protein is CASSLASGGDQETQYF. In DNA, the CDR3 is TGTGCCAGCAGTTTAGCGTCGGGAGGGGACCAAGAGACCCAGTACTTC.

In this sample, this clonotype turned up many times. The chain has TRBV27 and TRBJ1-5, with D possibly matching TRBD1 (5 bases). V was clipped by 6 bases and J by 0 bases, with 15 bases between them. CDR3 size: 16 residues. Germline V gene data show CDR1 as MNHEY and CDR2 as SMNVEV (reference sequence). CDR3 residues: CASSLGTDYSNQPQHF. The DNA for the CDR3 is TGTGCCAGCAGCCTCGGGACGGATTATAGCAATCAGCCCCAGCATTTT.

In the case of this clonotype: This may come from a read error, since a much larger clone is one base off. The CDR3 ends on some other residue instead of the conserved phenylalanine or tryptophan, so this is likely a read error. J is TRBJ1-5 and V is TRBV28; D unclear. Germline CDR1 is MDHEN and CDR2 is SYDVKM. V lost 8 bases and J 6 bases, leaving 14 bases between the germline ends. The CDR3 covers 13 residues. CDR3 coding DNA: TGTGCCAGCTACGTAGACTCTGGTCAGCCCCAGCATTGT. Its translation: CASYVDSGQPQHC.

This clonotype came up many times. V gene TRBV2 combines with J gene TRBJ2-7, with 9 bases lining up with TRBD2. The trim removed 5 bases at V and 2 bases at J, leaving 4 bases unmatched. Germline loops: CDR1 SNHLY, CDR2 FYNNEI. This CDR3 comprises 14 residues. The CDR3 DNA sequence: TGTGCCAGCAGTACTAGCGGGCAAACCTACGAGCAGTACTTC. This translates into CASSTSGQTYEQYF.

The table lists this clonotype with many counts. V and J are TRBV2 and TRBJ1-5, with a tentative D call TRBD1 (5 bases). The CDR3 covers 14 residues. Trimming stripped 6 bases from V and 2 bases from J, with 11 bases between. CDR1 is SNHLY and CDR2 is FYNNEI in the germline V gene. The CDR3 loop is CASSPGFRNQPQHF. The CDR3 coding sequence is TGTGCCAGCAGCCCAGGGTTCCGCAATCAGCCCCAGCATTTT.

This clonotype was picked up many times. The chain employs TRBV14 and TRBJ2-1; 14 bases fit TRBD2. Trimming cost V 0 bases and J 5 bases; bases outside gene matches: 0. CDR1 and CDR2 from the germline V gene are SGHDN and FVKESK. The CDR3 spans 16 residues. The CDR3 DNA is TGTGCCAGCAGCCAAGAGGGACTAGCGGGAGACAATGAGCAGTTCTTC. Amino acids: CASSQEGLAGDNEQFF. Supplemented by reference TRBV14 and TRBJ2-1, the full variable domain reads EAGVTQFPSHSVIEKGQTVTLRCDPISGHDNLYWYRRVMGKEIKFLLHFVKESKQDESGMPNNRFLAERTGGTYSTLKVQPAELEDSGVYFCASSQEGLAGDNEQFFGPGTRLTVL.

The table lists this clonotype with many counts. This chain uses TRBV29-1 with TRBJ1-2; 10 nucleotides line up with TRBD1. Trimming took 6 bases from V and 3 from J; bases not matched to a gene: 4. Germline-derived CDR1 and CDR2 are SQVTM and ANQGSEA. CDR3 length: 13 residues. For the CDR3, the DNA is TGCAGCGTAGGGACAGGGGCCTACTATGGCTACACCTTC. This translates into CSVGTGAYYGYTF.

This clonotype came up a few times. This sequence joins TRBV4-3 and TRBJ1-5; D is uncertain. V gave up 0 bases and J gave up 4 bases, with 7 bases separating them. Germline values: CDR1 LGHNA, CDR2 YSLEER. The CDR3 runs to 14 residues. The CDR3 spells CASSQEAGNQPQHF. The CDR3 nucleotides read TGCGCCAGCAGCCAAGAGGCGGGGAATCAGCCCCAGCATTTT.